A selection of T cell receptor beta chains follows, all from one sample in a study of blood T cell repertoires in COVID-19. Measured with immunoSEQ multiplex PCR; TCRdb has only the in-frame clones, and not every one. This sample has roughly 75,000 clones; 70% to 90% occur once, and the top ten carry about 6.5%. The sample was peripheral blood. The source is an elderly man with COVID-19, enrolled during active disease. The CDR3 runs from the conserved cysteine through the conserved F or W. Fields, in order: clone size, V gene, D gene, J gene, CDR3 DNA, CDR3 protein. The D gene is left open where the match is weak. Size is stated for part of the rows, as once, few or many counts, or as a class when the clone is expanded.

.	TRBV2	TRBD1	TRBJ1-6	TGTGCCGGGGACAGGGGTTATAATTCACCCCTCCACTTT	CAGDRGYNSPLHF
.	TRBV24-1	TRBD1	TRBJ1-3	TGTGCCACCAGTGATCCTCGGACAGGGGACGGAAACACCATATATTTT	CATSDPRTGDGNTIYF
.	TRBV19	.	TRBJ2-7	TGTGCCAGTAGTATGGAGGACAGCATCTACGAGCAGTACTTC	CASSMEDSIYEQYF
few	TRBV7-2	TRBD1	TRBJ1-1	TGTGCCAGCAGCCCACAGGGGGCGAACACTGAAGCTTTCTTT	CASSPQGANTEAFF
.	TRBV12-3/TRBV12-4	TRBD1	TRBJ1-1	TGTGCCAGCAGTTTCGGACAGGGAACTGAAGCTTTCTTT	CASSFGQGTEAFF
.	TRBV9	.	TRBJ1-1	TGTGCCAGCAGCGTAGCCAGTCTTAACACTGAAGCTTTCTTT	CASSVASLNTEAFF
.	TRBV19	.	TRBJ1-6	TGTGCCAGTAGTAAGAAAGACAGCTATAATTCACCCCTCCACTTT	CASSKKDSYNSPLHF
.	TRBV5-1	TRBD1	TRBJ2-1	TGCGCCAGCAGCTTGTGGGGACAGGTCTCCTACAATGAGCAGTTCTTC	CASSLWGQVSYNEQFF
.	TRBV28	.	TRBJ1-4	TGTGCCAGCAGTTTACCACTAACAGGGACCCGGAGACTGTTTTTT	CASSLPLTGTRRLFF
.	TRBV5-5	.	TRBJ1-6	TGTGCCAGCAGCCTGGAACCTACGGGGTATTCACCCCTCCACTTT	CASSLEPTGYSPLHF
.	TRBV5-1	.	TRBJ2-3	TGCGCCAGCAGCCCGCCTGAGACAGCTAGCACAGATACGCAGTATTTT	CASSPPETASTDTQYF
.	TRBV24-1	.	TRBJ1-1	TGTGCCACCAGTGATTTGGGGGAACCGACAGCTGCGGCTTTCTTT	CATSDLGEPTAAAFF
large	TRBV18	.	TRBJ1-1	TGTGCCAGCTCACCTGTGGGCGAGAACACTGAAGCTTTCTTT	CASSPVGENTEAFF
.	TRBV15	.	TRBJ1-5	TGTGCCACCAGCTTCGACAGTAATCAGCCCCAGCATTTT	CATSFDSNQPQHF
.	TRBV5-6	.	TRBJ1-3	TGTGCCAGCAGCCCCTTGGGGGTAGGGGGAAACGGACCTGGAAACACCATATATTTT	CASSPLGVGGNGPGNTIYF
.	TRBV3-1/TRBV3-2	TRBD1	TRBJ2-3	TGTGCCAGCAGCCAAGAGCGGACAGGTAGCACAGATACGCAGTATTTT	CASSQERTGSTDTQYF
.	TRBV12-3/TRBV12-4	.	TRBJ1-1	TGTGCCAGCAGTTCTGAGATGAACACTGAAGCTTTCTTT	CASSSEMNTEAFF
once	TRBV5-4	TRBD1	TRBJ2-3	TGTGCCAGCAGCTATGGGACAGGGGTCACAGATACGCAGTATTTT	CASSYGTGVTDTQYF
.	TRBV6-5	TRBD1	TRBJ1-4	TGTGCCAGCAGCCCGGACAGGTTGGGGGAAAAACTGTTTTTT	CASSPDRLGEKLFF
.	TRBV25-1	.	TRBJ1-4	TGTGCCAGCAGTGAAGGGAGTTCCGGGCCTCTTGAAACGGGAAAACTGTTTTTT	CASSEGSSGPLETGKLFF
.	TRBV2	.	TRBJ1-1	TGTGCCAGCAGTTCATTCGGTCTGAACACTGAAGCTTTCTTT	CASSSFGLNTEAFF
.	TRBV11-2	.	TRBJ2-3	TGTGCCAGCAGCCCCCTGGATACGCAGTATTTT	CASSPLDTQYF
.	TRBV5-1	.	TRBJ2-5	TGCGCCAGCAGCTTGGCCCCGGGTTTCCAAGAGACCCAGTACTTC	CASSLAPGFQETQYF
.	TRBV5-1	TRBD1	TRBJ1-4	TGCGCCAGCAGCTTGGAGGCGACAGGGCGGGAAAAACTGTTTTTT	CASSLEATGREKLFF
.	TRBV10-3	TRBD1	TRBJ1-3	TGTGCCATCACCAAGGACAGGGGATCGGTTGGAAACACCATATATTTT	CAITKDRGSVGNTIYF
.	TRBV5-1	.	TRBJ2-1	TGCGCCAGCAGTTCGTTACAGGGAGGGAATGAGCAGTTCTTC	CASSSLQGGNEQFF
.	TRBV6-1	TRBD1	TRBJ2-7	TGTGCCAGCAGTGAAGTCAGGTCGGGGACAGGGTCCCACGAGCAGTACTTC	CASSEVRSGTGSHEQYF
.	TRBV7-9	TRBD1	TRBJ1-2	TGTGCCAGCAGCGAGGACAGGGTTATCTATGGCTACACCTTC	CASSEDRVIYGYTF
.	TRBV25-1	.	TRBJ2-7	TGTGCCAGCAGTGGGGCACAGTCGAGAACCTACGAGCAGTACTTC	CASSGAQSRTYEQYF
.	TRBV3-1/TRBV3-2	.	TRBJ1-3	TGTGCCAGCAGCCAAGGCCGCCCTACCCCCGCGTATTTT	CASSQGRPTPAYF
.	TRBV3-1/TRBV3-2	TRBD2	TRBJ2-7	TGTGCCAGCCAGCAAACTAGCGGGGGGGCTTACGAGCAGTACTTC	CASQQTSGGAYEQYF
.	TRBV6-4	.	TRBJ1-6	TGTGCCAGCAGTGTTGGCAGGGAAGGCGGTTCACCCCTCCACTTT	CASSVGREGGSPLHF
once	TRBV28	.	TRBJ1-2	TGTGCCAGCAGTTTAGTGGCAGGGGTTGGCTACACCTTC	CASSLVAGVGYTF
.	TRBV6-2/TRBV6-3	.	TRBJ2-7	TGTGCCAGCAGTACCCCCGGGACTGATTACGAGCAGTACTTC	CASSTPGTDYEQYF
.	TRBV5-1	TRBD2	TRBJ2-3	TGCGCCAGCAGCCAACCACTAGCGGGGGGACGGAACACAGATACGCAGTATTTT	CASSQPLAGGRNTDTQYF
.	TRBV11-2	TRBD1	TRBJ1-2	TGTGCCAGCAGCCCGGGACAGTCTAACTATGGCTACACCTTC	CASSPGQSNYGYTF
.	TRBV6-5	TRBD2	TRBJ2-2	TGTGCCAGCAGTCCTAGCGGGGGGGCCGCCGGGGAGCTGTTTTTT	CASSPSGGAAGELFF
.	TRBV4-3	.	TRBJ1-1	TGCGCCAGCAGCCAAGATTGGGGAGGAACTGAAGCTTTCTTT	CASSQDWGGTEAFF
.	TRBV6-6	TRBD1	TRBJ1-4	TGTGCCAGCAGTTACGGCCAACCGGGACAGGACGGAAAACTGTTTTTT	CASSYGQPGQDGKLFF
.	TRBV9	.	TRBJ1-2	TGTGCCAGCAGCGTACGTAACAGGGTCGGCTACACCTTC	CASSVRNRVGYTF
.	TRBV10-3	.	TRBJ2-7	TGTGCCATCAAGGCGGAGTCCTACGAGCAGTACTTC	CAIKAESYEQYF
.	TRBV11-2	TRBD2	TRBJ2-1	TGTGCCAGCAGCTTAGATCTGGGGACTAACAATGAGCAGTTCTTC	CASSLDLGTNNEQFF
.	TRBV4-1	.	TRBJ1-1	TGCGCCAGCAGCCAAGGCGAAACCTACACTGAAGCTTTCTTT	CASSQGETYTEAFF
.	TRBV4-1	.	TRBJ2-2	TGCGCCAGCAGCCGCAGTTCCTTGAACACCGGGGAGCTGTTTTTT	CASSRSSLNTGELFF
once	TRBV9	TRBD2	TRBJ2-1	TGTGCCAGCAGCGTATTTAGCGGGAGTTACAATGAGCAGTTCTTC	CASSVFSGSYNEQFF
.	TRBV10-3	TRBD1	TRBJ1-1	TGTGCCATCAGTGATTCCCAGGGGGGCACTGAAGCTTTCTTT	CAISDSQGGTEAFF
.	TRBV10-2	.	TRBJ1-4	TGCGCCAGCAGTGAGCAGGGATCTAATGAAAAACTGTTTTTT	CASSEQGSNEKLFF
.	TRBV25-1	TRBD1	TRBJ2-2	TGTGCCAGCAGTGAATCGGGACAGGTGAACACCGGGGAGCTGTTTTTT	CASSESGQVNTGELFF
.	TRBV9	TRBD2	TRBJ2-5	TGTGCCAGCAGCGTAAGCCCCGGACTAGCGGGGGGCATCCAAGAGACCCAGTACTTC	CASSVSPGLAGGIQETQYF
.	TRBV2	.	TRBJ2-7	TGTGCCAGCAGTGTGGGGGGGGCTGATCCTACGGCGGTGGGGGTGCAGTACTTC	CASSVGGADPTAVGVQYF
.	TRBV10-3	TRBD1	TRBJ1-2	TGTGCCATCAGTCCTGACAGGGTTTATGGCTACACCTTC	CAISPDRVYGYTF
.	TRBV18	TRBD1	TRBJ1-5	TGTGCCAGCTCTCCCGGGACAGGGGGCCGGAGCAATCAGCCCCAGCATTTT	CASSPGTGGRSNQPQHF
.	TRBV2	.	TRBJ1-1	TGTGCCAGCAGTGCGGGGGATCGGTACACTGAAGCTTTCTTT	CASSAGDRYTEAFF
.	TRBV6-6	TRBD1	TRBJ2-7	TGTGCCAGCATCGCCGGACAGGGTCGGGACGAGCAGTACTTC	CASIAGQGRDEQYF
.	TRBV3-1/TRBV3-2	TRBD1	TRBJ1-6	TGTGCCAGCAGCCGATCCGGGACAGGGTATTCACCCCTCCACTTT	CASSRSGTGYSPLHF